This T cell receptor (beta chain) derives from a study of blood T cell repertoires in COVID-19. After removal of 0 bases from V and 4 bases from J, the junction contained 2 bases not matched to a gene. Germline-derived CDR1 and CDR2 are LNHNV and YYDKDF (reference sequence). The CDR3 consists of 17 residues. Using immunoSEQ multiplex PCR, the repertoire was profiled, and TCRdb retains in-frame clones only, with some absent. The sample carries hundreds of thousands of clones, around 87% recorded once. V is TRBV15 and J is TRBJ1-6, with TRBD1 matching over 11 bases. The source is a woman between 50 and 59 years old with active or convalescent COVID-19. The material sequenced was peripheral blood. In DNA form, the CDR3 reads TGTGCCACCAGCAGAGATGGGACAGGGGGATATAATTCACCCCTCCACTTT. Translation: CATSRDGTGGYNSPLHF.